Below are 13 T cell receptor beta chains sequenced from a single sample in a study of CD4+ T cells in melanoma. Clones were sequenced by immunoSEQ multiplex PCR, and TCRdb holds only the in-frame ones, with some missing. The sample contains around 110,000 clones, 92% of which appear only once. The sequenced sample consisted of peripheral blood. These TCRs come from a human donor with melanoma.

This chain links TRBV6-1 with TRBJ1-3; D gene uncertain. The CDR3 contains 16 residues. In germline, CDR1 is MNHNS, CDR2 SASEGT. Trimming shortened V by 2 bases and J by 0 bases, and 11 bases separated the two germline ends. CDR3 sequence (DNA): TGTGCCAGCAGTGAATATCGGAGCCTCTCTGGAAACACCATATATTTT. It translates to CASSEYRSLSGNTIYF.

The chain is built from TRBV2 and TRBJ2-2; TRBD2 matches 9 bases. Unmatched junction bases numbered 2, after V lost 6 bases and J lost 0 bases. From germline, CDR1 is SNHLY and CDR2 FYNNEI. This CDR3 spans 15 amino acids. CDR3 sequence reads: CASRRLAANTGELFF. In DNA form, the CDR3 reads TGTGCCAGCAGGCGACTAGCGGCGAACACCGGGGAGCTGTTTTTT. Filled out from reference TRBV2 and TRBJ2-2, the complete variable domain reads EPEVTQTPSHQVTQMGQEVILRCVPISNHLYFYWYRQILGQKVEFLVSFYNNEISEKSEIFDDQFSVERPDGSNFTLKIRSTKLEDSAMYFCASRRLAANTGELFFGEGSRLTVL.

The chain links TRBV7-6 to TRBJ2-5; 8 bases match TRBD1. This CDR3 is built from 17 residues. CDR1 and CDR2 from the germline V gene are SGHVS and FNYEAQ. V gave up 5 bases and J gave up 4 bases; unmatched junction bases: 15. CDR3 DNA: TGTGCCAGCAGCCCACACCACTGGACAGGGATAGGAGAGACCCAGTACTTC. It translates to CASSPHHWTGIGETQYF.

The chain has TRBV28 and TRBJ2-3; no definite D call. V lost 8 bases to trimming and J lost 2 bases, with 11 bases between them. Germline V gene data show CDR1 as MDHEN and CDR2 as SYDVKM. The CDR3 is 13 amino acids. The CDR3 sequence is CASLARSTDTQYF. CDR3 nucleotide sequence: TGTGCCAGCCTTGCGAGGTCCACAGATACGCAGTATTTT.

The chain links TRBV19 to TRBJ2-2; D is perhaps TRBD1 or TRBD2 (7 bases each). CDR1 and CDR2 from the germline V gene are LNHDA and SQIVND (reference sequence). Trimming removed 8 bases from V and 7 bases from J, with 20 bases in between. This CDR3 spans 15 amino acids. The CDR3 is CASGPQGGADGELFF. CDR3 nucleotide sequence: TGTGCCAGTGGTCCTCAGGGGGGGGCGGACGGGGAGCTGTTTTTT. The full variable domain, with the rest looked up from reference TRBV19 and TRBJ2-2, is DGGITQSPKYLFRKEGQNVTLSCEQNLNHDAMYWYRQDPGQGLRLIYYSQIVNDFQKGDIAEGYSVSREKKESFPLTVTSAQKNPTAFYLCASGPQGGADGELFFGEGSRLTVL.

The table lists this clone with a count of one. The genes are TRBV7-9 and TRBJ1-2; 7 bases fit TRBD1. Germline V gene sequence: CDR1 SEHNR, CDR2 FQNEAQ (reference sequence). The CDR3 has 15 amino acids. The V segment lost 2 bases and the J segment 4 bases; nucleotides outside the gene matches: 7. The CDR3 protein is CASSLSGTASYGYTF. The CDR3 DNA sequence: TGTGCCAGCAGCTTAAGCGGGACAGCGAGCTATGGCTACACCTTC. Looking up the rest from reference TRBV7-9 and TRBJ1-2 gives the full variable domain: DTGVSQNPRHKITKRGQNVTFRCDPISEHNRLYWYRQTLGQGPEFLTYFQNEAQLEKSRLLSDRFSAERPKGSFSTLEIQRTEQGDSAMYLCASSLSGTASYGYTFGSGTRLTVV.

This sequence joins TRBV7-2 and TRBJ2-7, with D tentatively TRBD2 (6 bases). In germline, CDR1 is SGHTA, CDR2 FQGNSA. The CDR3 spans 16 residues. V lost 1 base to trimming and J lost 12 bases, with 25 bases between them. Here the CDR3 reads CASSLGGGGNARKWYF. Here the CDR3 DNA reads TGTGCCAGCAGCTTAGGGGGAGGCGGGAATGCACGTAAGTGGTACTTC.

The chain carries TRBV2 and TRBJ2-2; 9 bases agree with TRBD1. The CDR3 is 14 amino acids. Germline-derived CDR1 and CDR2 are SNHLY and FYNNEI. J lost 7 bases, V lost 6 bases, and 6 bases had no gene match. Written as DNA, the CDR3 is TGTGCCAGCAGCAAACAGGGGGCGGTCGGGGAGCTGTTTTTT. It is translated as CASSKQGAVGELFF.

This chain links TRBV7-9 with TRBJ2-5; D is unresolved. Germline V gene data show CDR1 as SEHNR and CDR2 as FQNEAQ (reference sequence). This CDR3 is 13 amino acids long. Trimming removed 1 base at V and 2 bases at J, with 5 bases between. CDR3 in amino acids: CASSLEPQETQYF. The CDR3 nucleotides read TGTGCCAGCAGCTTAGAACCTCAAGAGACCCAGTACTTC.

The rearrangement links TRBV7-8 to TRBJ2-1, with 11 bases matching TRBD2. Germline V gives CDR1 SGHVS, CDR2 FQNEAQ. The CDR3 extends over 16 amino acids. V was pared by 3 bases and J by 9 bases, with 10 bases of the junction left unmatched. The CDR3 coding sequence is TGTGCCAGCAGCTTGGGTAGCGGGGGGGCTCGAGGTGAGCAGTTCTTC. Protein: CASSLGSGGARGEQFF.

The table lists this clone with a count of one. This chain joins TRBV5-1 and TRBJ2-7; TRBD1 matches at 8 bases. Germline CDR1 and CDR2: SGHRS and YFSETQ. CDR3 size: 15 residues. Trimming removed 0 bases from V and 4 bases from J; junction bases left unmatched: 6. The CDR3 region is CASSLDGQGWYEQYF. The CDR3 nucleotides are TGCGCCAGCAGCTTGGATGGACAGGGCTGGTACGAGCAGTACTTC. Complete variable domain (other parts from reference TRBV5-1 and TRBJ2-7): KAGVTQTPRYLIKTRGQQVTLSCSPISGHRSVSWYQQTPGQGLQFLFEYFSETQRNKGNFPGRFSGRQFSNSRSEMNVSTLELGDSALYLCASSLDGQGWYEQYFGPGTRLTVT.

This sequence joins TRBV6-5 and TRBJ1-4; possibly TRBD1 for D (6 bases). Germline-derived CDR1 and CDR2 are MNHEY and SVGAGI. V was shortened by 2 bases and J by 7 bases, with 11 bases between the two germline ends. This CDR3 comprises 14 residues. In DNA form, the CDR3 reads TGTGCCAGCAGTTACGACAGGCATTTTGAAAAACTGTTTTTT. Translation gives CASSYDRHFEKLFF.

This clone has just one count. The genes are TRBV29-1 and TRBJ2-5; 7 positions agree with TRBD2. Gene TRBJ2-7 matches the end of the DNA better, so the J call may be wrong. In germline, CDR1 is SQVTM, CDR2 ANQGSEA. The CDR3 is 16 residues long. The DNA of the CDR3 is TGCAGCGTTGAAGGTTGGGAGGGGAGGGGCTCCTACGAGCAGTACTTC. Protein: CSVEGWEGRGSYEQYF.